One and the same sample provided the 32 T cell receptor beta chains below, sequenced in a study of somatic mutations in cytotoxic T cells in rheumatoid arthritis (dated by TCRdb to the late 2010s). Receptors were amplified or captured by the immunoSEQ multiplex PCR assay. TCRdb retrieved this table from immuneACCESS and kept in-frame rearrangements only. Not all clones are present; in checked studies, unresolved V genes account for under half, and no reason is known for the remainder. The sample table shows approximately 33,000 clones, and approximately 80% are seen once. Jointly, the top ten make up around 3% of the sample. The sequenced material came from CD8+ T cells sorted from blood. These receptor sequences come from a man in his forties or fifties in good health.

The table lists this clone with a few counts. The chain combines TRBV27 with TRBJ1-5, with 9 bases lining up with TRBD1. This CDR3 contains 14 residues. Germline values: CDR1 MNHEY, CDR2 SMNVEV (reference sequence). The J segment lost 5 bases and the V segment lost 5 bases, leaving 4 bases of the junction unmatched. CDR3 bases: TGTGCCAGCAGTCCCGGACAGGGGTATCAGCCCCAGCATTTT. It is translated as CASSPGQGYQPQHF.

The chain links TRBV19 to TRBJ2-2, with TRBD1 matching 9 bases. The CDR3 totals 14 residues. CDR1 is LNHDA, CDR2 SQIVND, per germline (reference sequence). V was clipped by 6 bases and J by 5 bases; unmatched bases: 4. CDR3 residues: CASRAGTGTGELFF. In nucleotides, the CDR3 is TGTGCCAGTAGGGCCGGGACAGGGACCGGGGAGCTGTTTTTT.

The chain couples TRBV5-6 to TRBJ2-3, with 9 bases lining up with TRBD2. CDR3 length: 14 amino acids. The V gene end was trimmed by 0 bases and the J gene end by 4 bases; junction bases not matched to a gene: 0. The germline CDR1 and CDR2 sequences are SGHDT and YYEEEE. CDR3 protein: CASSLGLAADTQYF. For the CDR3, the DNA is TGTGCCAGCAGCTTGGGACTAGCGGCAGATACGCAGTATTTT.

This chain connects TRBV10-2 to TRBJ2-7, with 10 bases identical to TRBD1. Germline loops: CDR1 WSHSY, CDR2 SAAADI. The CDR3 extends over 12 amino acids. The ends lost 6 bases at V and 6 bases at J; junction bases unmatched: 2. This CDR3 reads CASRTGGAEQYF. The CDR3 region has the DNA TGCGCCAGCAGGACAGGGGGCGCCGAGCAGTACTTC.

This chain links TRBV7-3 with TRBJ2-1, with 10 bases that match TRBD2. Trimming removed 0 bases from V and 7 bases from J; junction bases left unmatched: 3. This CDR3 is built from 15 residues. Germline CDR1 and CDR2: SGHTA and FQGTGA. CDR3 sequence (DNA): TGTGCCAGCAGCTTAACGGCTAGCGGGAGTAATGAGCAGTTCTTC. It yields the protein CASSLTASGSNEQFF.

This clone was seen more than once but under ten times. The rearrangement uses TRBV7-9 and TRBJ2-7; the D gene could be TRBD1 or TRBD2 (5 bases each). This CDR3 has 14 residues. V was trimmed by 5 bases and J by 3 bases, leaving 14 bases between them. CDR1 is SEHNR and CDR2 is FQNEAQ in the germline V gene (reference sequence). This CDR3 reads CASSRSGTHYEQYF. DNA for the CDR3: TGTGCCAGCAGCCGCTCAGGGACCCACTACGAGCAGTACTTC.

This rearrangement joins TRBV29-1 to TRBJ2-1; D remains ambiguous. Per the germline V gene, CDR1 is SQVTM and CDR2 is ANQGSEA. Trimming removed 7 bases at V and 8 bases at J, with 18 bases between. The CDR3 contains 13 residues. CDR3 sequence (DNA): TGCAGCGCCGACCTGGGTCGGGTGGATGAGCAGTTCTTC. Translated, it gives CSADLGRVDEQFF.

J is TRBJ1-1 and V is TRBV27, with D tentatively TRBD1 (6 bases). Trimming pared 1 base from V and 4 bases from J, leaving 13 bases between. Germline values: CDR1 MNHEY, CDR2 SMNVEV (reference sequence). CDR3 length: 15 residues. CDR3 nucleotides: TGTGCCAGCAGTTTATACGCAGGGGTGTTCACTGAAGCTTTCTTT. It codes for CASSLYAGVFTEAFF.

This clone was recorded only once. V is TRBV10-2 and J is TRBJ2-5; possibly TRBD2 for D (6 bases). The CDR3 sequence is 12 residues long. Trimming took off 10 bases at V and 1 base at J, with 10 bases between the two ends. Germline V lookup: CDR1 WSHSY, CDR2 SAAADI. Here the CDR3 DNA reads TGCGCCACCGAGGAGGGCCAAGAGACCCAGTACTTC. Amino acid sequence: CATEEGQETQYF.

V usage is TRBV6-5 and J usage is TRBJ2-5, with 8 bases matching TRBD2. The CDR3 has 14 amino acids. The V gene's germline CDR1 is MNHEY and CDR2 SVGAGI. Germline trimming cut 0 bases from V and 4 bases from J; bases unmatched to any gene: 1. The CDR3 bases are TGTGCCAGCAGTTACTCAACTAGCGGAGAGACCCAGTACTTC. Its translation is CASSYSTSGETQYF.

This clone appeared once. This chain links TRBV15 with TRBJ2-3; no definite D call. The CDR3 has 13 amino acids. The germline gives CDR1 LNHNV, CDR2 YYDKDF (reference sequence). V was pared by 5 bases and J by 1 base, with 7 bases between. This chain's CDR3 is CATSRAGTDTQYF. The CDR3 DNA reads TGTGCCACCAGCCGCGCCGGCACAGATACGCAGTATTTT.

The chain is built from TRBV15 and TRBJ2-3, with 10 bases that match TRBD2. The CDR3 is 17 residues long. V lost 0 bases to trimming and J lost 2 bases; unmatched junction nucleotides: 5. Germline CDR1 reads LNHNV; CDR2 reads YYDKDF (reference sequence). CDR3 protein: CATSRDKLAGDTDTQYF. Here the CDR3 DNA reads TGTGCCACCAGCAGAGATAAGCTAGCGGGAGACACAGATACGCAGTATTTT. The full variable domain, with the rest looked up from reference TRBV15 and TRBJ2-3, is DAMVIQNPRYQVTQFGKPVTLSCSQTLNHNVMYWYQQKSSQAPKLLFHYYDKDFNNEADTPDNFQSRRPNTSFCFLDIRSPGLGDTAMYLCATSRDKLAGDTDTQYFGPGTRLTVL.

The V gene is TRBV9, the J gene TRBJ1-2; D is undetermined. The germline V and J ends were trimmed by 0 bases and 8 bases, with 8 bases remaining between them. Germline V gene sequence: CDR1 SGDLS, CDR2 YYNGEE. The CDR3 runs to 12 residues. The DNA of the CDR3 is TGTGCCAGCAGCGTAGGCAGAGAAGGCTACACCTTC. Translation gives CASSVGREGYTF.

The V call is TRBV29-1, the J call TRBJ1-2, with D possibly being TRBD1 (5 bases). The CDR3 length is 13 residues. The V gene's germline CDR1 is SQVTM and CDR2 ANQGSEA. V was trimmed by 3 bases and J by 0 bases, leaving 8 bases between them. The CDR3 sequence: CSVDREANYGYTF. CDR3 DNA sequence: TGCAGCGTTGACAGGGAAGCTAACTATGGCTACACCTTC.

The J gene is TRBJ2-7, the V gene TRBV27; TRBD2 aligns across 13 bases. The V segment lost 3 bases and the J segment 6 bases; nucleotides outside the gene matches: 8. Germline V gene data show CDR1 as MNHEY and CDR2 as SMNVEV (reference sequence). This CDR3 has 16 amino acids. CDR3 sequence: CASSFGLAGARVEQYF. The DNA for the CDR3 is TGTGCCAGCAGTTTTGGACTAGCGGGGGCCCGGGTCGAGCAGTACTTC.

CDR3 DNA sequence: TGTGCCAGCAGCCCCCTGGGGAGGGGGGCTATTTCAAATGAGCAGTTCTTC. Translation: CASSPLGRGAISNEQFF. J is TRBJ2-1 and V is TRBV7-9; D may be TRBD2 (7 bases). This CDR3 has 17 amino acids. From germline, CDR1 is SEHNR and CDR2 FQNEAQ (reference sequence). V lost 5 bases, J lost 7 bases, and 24 bases lay in between.

This chain uses TRBV27 with TRBJ1-4; 9 bases match TRBD1. This CDR3 region has 14 residues. Germline V CDR1 and CDR2: MNHEY, SMNVEV (reference sequence). With V trimmed by 4 bases and J by 5 bases, 2 bases remained unmatched. In nucleotides, the CDR3 is TGTGCCAGCAGTTCGGGACAGGGAAATGAAAAACTGTTTTTT. Residues: CASSSGQGNEKLFF.

The chain employs TRBV7-9 and TRBJ2-1; D perhaps matches TRBD2 (5 bases). This CDR3 contains 16 residues. CDR1 SEHNR and CDR2 FQNEAQ come from the germline V gene (reference sequence). V lost 5 bases, J lost 10 bases, and 24 bases lay in between. For the CDR3, the DNA is TGTGCCAGCAGCCCTAAACCCCTCGGACTGGCTACGGAGCAGTTCTTC. Protein product: CASSPKPLGLATEQFF. The full variable domain, its missing parts supplied by reference TRBV7-9 and TRBJ2-1, is DTGVSQNPRHKITKRGQNVTFRCDPISEHNRLYWYRQTLGQGPEFLTYFQNEAQLEKSRLLSDRFSAERPKGSFSTLEIQRTEQGDSAMYLCASSPKPLGLATEQFFGPGTRLTVL.

The V gene is TRBV9, the J gene TRBJ2-3; no definite D call. The CDR3 has 13 amino acids. Germline V gives CDR1 SGDLS, CDR2 YYNGEE. Trimming took off 3 bases at V and 0 bases at J, with 5 bases between the two ends. As DNA, the CDR3 is TGTGCCAGCAGCGCCGCTAGCACAGATACGCAGTATTTT. Translating gives CASSAASTDTQYF. The full variable domain, its missing parts supplied by reference TRBV9 and TRBJ2-3, is DSGVTQTPKHLITATGQRVTLRCSPRSGDLSVYWYQQSLDQGLQFLIQYYNGEERAKGNILERFSAQQFPDLHSELNLSSLELGDSALYFCASSAASTDTQYFGPGTRLTVL.

This chain connects TRBV27 to TRBJ2-7, with a possible D match to TRBD2 (6 bases). Germline V gene lookup returns CDR1 MNHEY and CDR2 SMNVEV (reference sequence). V lost 3 bases and J 6 bases, leaving 12 bases between the germline ends. This CDR3 spans 13 amino acids. CDR3 sequence reads: CASSLGTGPEQYF. CDR3 nucleotides: TGTGCCAGCAGTTTGGGGACTGGGCCCGAGCAGTACTTC.

The CDR3 sequence: CASSLVGQVYEQYF. The CDR3 coding sequence is TGTGCCAGCAGCTTAGTGGGGCAAGTATACGAGCAGTACTTC. V usage is TRBV7-9 and J usage is TRBJ2-7, with D perhaps TRBD1 (5 bases). Germline CDR1 and CDR2: SEHNR and FQNEAQ (reference sequence). Trimming cost V 1 base and J 4 bases, with 11 bases left between them. The CDR3 runs 14 residues.

The chain carries TRBV28 and TRBJ1-1, with D possibly matching TRBD1 (5 bases). Trimming took 5 bases from V and 10 from J, leaving 20 bases between them. Germline loops: CDR1 MDHEN, CDR2 SYDVKM. The CDR3 length is 14 residues. The CDR3 region has the DNA TGTGCCAGCAGTCCCGGGACCGGGTGGGAGCGAGCTTTCTTT. Amino acid sequence: CASSPGTGWERAFF.

The V and J genes are TRBV7-9 and TRBJ2-2; 8 bases agree with TRBD2. Germline CDR1 is SEHNR and CDR2 is FQNEAQ (reference sequence). V gave up 8 bases and J gave up 6 bases; unmatched junction bases: 14. The CDR3 has 16 amino acids. The CDR3 nucleotides read TGTGCCAGCTCCGGGGGGGCGGGAGGCCTCGCCGGGGAGCTGTTTTTT. Residues: CASSGGAGGLAGELFF.

The CDR3 DNA follows: TGTGCCAGCAGTTATGGGCCCCTACGGGAGCAGTACTTC. Protein sequence: CASSYGPLREQYF. The chain has TRBV6-5 and TRBJ2-7; no definite D call. CDR3 length equals 13 residues. The ends were cut back, 3 bases at V and 7 bases at J, with 13 bases in the middle. Germline V gene lookup returns CDR1 MNHEY and CDR2 SVGAGI.

This clone was counted a single time. V usage is TRBV27 and J usage is TRBJ2-7; D is undetermined. V was pared by 0 bases and J by 1 base, with 4 bases between. The CDR3 extends over 13 amino acids. Germline V gene sequence: CDR1 MNHEY, CDR2 SMNVEV (reference sequence). CDR3 in DNA: TGTGCCAGCAGTTTATCGAGGTCCTACGAGCAGTACTTC. Translating gives CASSLSRSYEQYF.

The chain uses TRBV27 and TRBJ2-3, with D unclear. Germline lookup yields CDR1 MNHEY and CDR2 SMNVEV (reference sequence). The CDR3 is 13 amino acids. V was shortened by 2 bases and J by 1 base, with 4 bases between the two germline ends. CDR3 coding DNA: TGTGCCAGCAGTTTAATGGGCACAGATACGCAGTATTTT. It translates to CASSLMGTDTQYF.

The rearrangement joins TRBV2 to TRBJ1-4; 8 bases align to TRBD1. Per germline, CDR1 SNHLY and CDR2 FYNNEI. Trimming cost V 9 bases and J 0 bases; bases outside gene matches: 6. This CDR3 spans 15 amino acids. CDR3 residues: CASYRGTSTNEKLFF. The CDR3 region has the DNA TGTGCCAGTTACAGGGGGACCTCAACTAATGAAAAACTGTTTTTT.

This chain joins TRBV18 and TRBJ2-7, with D tentatively TRBD1 (5 bases). The length of the CDR3 is 14 residues. Germline assignment: CDR1 KGHSH and CDR2 LQKENI. Deletions cut 5 bases from V and 2 bases from J, with 13 bases between. The CDR3 nucleotides read TGTGCCAGCTCATCTCCGGACATTCCCTACGAGCAGTACTTC. Protein sequence: CASSSPDIPYEQYF.

A few counts support this clone. This sequence joins TRBV5-4 and TRBJ2-7; TRBD1 matches 7 bases. Trimming at V came to 0 bases and at J to 2 bases, leaving 2 bases not matched to a gene. The germline gives CDR1 SGHNT, CDR2 YYREEE (reference sequence). This CDR3 comprises 14 residues. This chain's CDR3 is CASSLGQGPYEQYF. CDR3 nucleotide sequence: TGTGCCAGCAGCTTGGGACAGGGACCCTACGAGCAGTACTTC.

V usage is TRBV28 and J usage is TRBJ2-3; 7 bases fit TRBD2. The germline V gene encodes CDR1 MDHEN and CDR2 SYDVKM. CDR3 length equals 15 residues. The V and J ends lost 11 bases and 0 bases, in that order; junction bases with no gene match: 11. CDR3 protein: CAGGLPGGSTDTQYF. CDR3 nucleotides: TGTGCCGGAGGACTGCCCGGGGGGAGCACAGATACGCAGTATTTT.

The rearrangement links TRBV28 to TRBJ1-1; possible D gene TRBD1, 5 bases. Trimming left V 5 bases short and J 0 bases short, with 16 bases between. Germline V CDR1 and CDR2: MDHEN, SYDVKM. The CDR3 has 16 amino acids. CDR3: CASSILGEGLNTEAFF. The DNA for the CDR3 is TGTGCCAGCAGTATCCTGGGGGAGGGATTGAACACTGAAGCTTTCTTT.

V and J are TRBV11-2 and TRBJ1-4; D call uncertain. V shed 8 bases and J shed 0 bases, with 13 bases lying between them. Germline CDR1 is SGHAT and CDR2 is FQNNGV. The CDR3 totals 15 residues. CDR3 loop: CASQYSGTTNEKLFF. Here the CDR3 DNA reads TGTGCCAGCCAATACTCCGGGACAACTAATGAAAAACTGTTTTTT.